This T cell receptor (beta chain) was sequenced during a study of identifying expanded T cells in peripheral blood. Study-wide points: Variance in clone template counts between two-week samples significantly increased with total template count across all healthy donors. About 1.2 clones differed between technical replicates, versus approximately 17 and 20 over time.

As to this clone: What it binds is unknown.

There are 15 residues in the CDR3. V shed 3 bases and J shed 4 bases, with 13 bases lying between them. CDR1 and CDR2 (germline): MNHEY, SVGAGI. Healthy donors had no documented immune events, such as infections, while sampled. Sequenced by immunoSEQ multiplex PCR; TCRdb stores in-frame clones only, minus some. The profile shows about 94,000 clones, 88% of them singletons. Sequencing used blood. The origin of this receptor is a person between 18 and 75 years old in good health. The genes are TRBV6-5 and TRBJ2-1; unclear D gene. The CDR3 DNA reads TGTGCCAGCAGTTATGATAGGCCCTTATACAATGAGCAGTTCTTC. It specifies CASSYDRPLYNEQFF.